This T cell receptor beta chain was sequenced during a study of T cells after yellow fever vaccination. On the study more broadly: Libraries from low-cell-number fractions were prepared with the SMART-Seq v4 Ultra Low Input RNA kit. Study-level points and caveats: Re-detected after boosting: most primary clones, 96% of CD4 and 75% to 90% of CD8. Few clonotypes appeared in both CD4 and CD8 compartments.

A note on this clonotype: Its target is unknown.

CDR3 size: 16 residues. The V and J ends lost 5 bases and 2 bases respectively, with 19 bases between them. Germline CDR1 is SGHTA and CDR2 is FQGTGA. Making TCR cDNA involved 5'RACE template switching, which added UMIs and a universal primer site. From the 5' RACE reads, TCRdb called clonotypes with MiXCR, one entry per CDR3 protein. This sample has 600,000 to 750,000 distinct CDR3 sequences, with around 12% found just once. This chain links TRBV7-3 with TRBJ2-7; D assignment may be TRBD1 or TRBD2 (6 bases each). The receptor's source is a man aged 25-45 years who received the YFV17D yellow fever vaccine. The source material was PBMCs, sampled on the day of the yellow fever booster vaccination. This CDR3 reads CASSPQGGGIPYEQYF. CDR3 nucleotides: TGTGCCAGCAGCCCCCAAGGGGGAGGTATCCCCTACGAGCAGTACTTC.